Listed below are T cell receptor beta chains from one sample, sequenced in a study of blood T cell repertoires in COVID-19. Data came from immunoSEQ multiplex PCR; TCRdb stores just in-frame clones and leaves some out. The sample contains about 140,000 clones, about 80% of which appear only once. The sequenced sample consisted of peripheral blood. The receptors here all came from a human donor in a cohort sampled during active COVID-19. CDR3s include the opening cysteine and the closing phenylalanine or tryptophan. A D gene is named only where the DNA matches it firmly. Clone size is stated in some rows and not others, as once, few, many or a class when expanded.

j_call: TRBJ1-5; v_call: TRBV27; d_call: NA; clone_size: NA; cdr3_nt: TGTGCCAGCAGCCAGGGATGGGGCAATCAGCCCCAGCATTTT; cdr3_aa: CASSQGWGNQPQHF
j_call: TRBJ2-1; v_call: TRBV5-4; d_call: TRBD1; clone_size: NA; cdr3_nt: TGTGCCAGCAGCTTACAGGGGGAATACAATGAGCAGTTCTTC; cdr3_aa: CASSLQGEYNEQFF
j_call: TRBJ1-4; v_call: TRBV30; d_call: TRBD1; clone_size: NA; cdr3_nt: TGTGCCTGGAGTCCTCCGGGACAGGGTATTTTACCTAATGAAAAACTGTTTTTT; cdr3_aa: CAWSPPGQGILPNEKLFF
j_call: TRBJ2-5; v_call: TRBV7-8; d_call: TRBD1; clone_size: NA; cdr3_nt: TGTGCCAGCACCGCGAATCAGGGGGCGTACGGGGAGACCCAGTACTTC; cdr3_aa: CASTANQGAYGETQYF
j_call: TRBJ1-2; v_call: TRBV9; d_call: NA; clone_size: NA; cdr3_nt: TGTGCCAGCAGCGCCTCTGGGACATCGGGTGGCTACACCTTC; cdr3_aa: CASSASGTSGGYTF
j_call: TRBJ2-7; v_call: TRBV28; d_call: NA; clone_size: NA; cdr3_nt: TGTGCCAGCAGTTTTTTCCTCTCCGAGCAGTACTTC; cdr3_aa: CASSFFLSEQYF
j_call: TRBJ2-6; v_call: TRBV27; d_call: NA; clone_size: NA; cdr3_nt: TGTGCCAGCAGTTTATCCCTGCGTCCTGGGGCCAACGTCCTGACTTTC; cdr3_aa: CASSLSLRPGANVLTF
j_call: TRBJ2-3; v_call: TRBV10-3; d_call: NA; clone_size: NA; cdr3_nt: TGTGCCATCAAGACTAGTGACACAGATACGCAGTATTTT; cdr3_aa: CAIKTSDTDTQYF
j_call: TRBJ1-6; v_call: TRBV2; d_call: TRBD1; clone_size: many; cdr3_nt: TGTGCCAGCAGCCCTGAAGGGGGCAGAAGTAATTCACCCCTCCACTTT; cdr3_aa: CASSPEGGRSNSPLHF
j_call: TRBJ1-1; v_call: TRBV6-5; d_call: NA; clone_size: few; cdr3_nt: TGTGCCAGCAGGGGAGGACGAATGAACACTGAAGCTTTCTTT; cdr3_aa: CASRGGRMNTEAFF
j_call: TRBJ1-2; v_call: TRBV28; d_call: TRBD1; clone_size: NA; cdr3_nt: TGTGCCAGCAGTTTATGGGGACAGGGCGGCTACACCTTC; cdr3_aa: CASSLWGQGGYTF
j_call: TRBJ2-2; v_call: TRBV5-1; d_call: TRBD1; clone_size: NA; cdr3_nt: TGCGCCAGCAGCTTGGTCCGGGACAGTTCCACCGGGGAGCTGTTTTTT; cdr3_aa: CASSLVRDSSTGELFF
j_call: TRBJ1-5; v_call: TRBV30; d_call: TRBD1; clone_size: NA; cdr3_nt: TGTGCCTGGGACAGGGAAAGGAATCAGCCCCAGCATTTT; cdr3_aa: CAWDRERNQPQHF
j_call: TRBJ2-3; v_call: TRBV6-5; d_call: NA; clone_size: NA; cdr3_nt: TGTGCCAGCAGTTACGCCAGGAACACAGATACGCAGTATTTT; cdr3_aa: CASSYARNTDTQYF
j_call: TRBJ1-1; v_call: TRBV19; d_call: TRBD1; clone_size: NA; cdr3_nt: TGTGCCATCTCGTCGACAGGGCGGGACACTGAAGCTTTCTTT; cdr3_aa: CAISSTGRDTEAFF
j_call: TRBJ2-5; v_call: TRBV4-1; d_call: TRBD2; clone_size: NA; cdr3_nt: TGCGCCAGCAGCCAAACGGAGACCTGGACTAGCGGGAGGGAAGAGACCCAGTACTTC; cdr3_aa: CASSQTETWTSGREETQYF
j_call: TRBJ1-6; v_call: TRBV28; d_call: NA; clone_size: NA; cdr3_nt: TGTGCCAGCAGTTCCCTAGCCGGGAGCTCCTATAATTCACCCCTCCACTTT; cdr3_aa: CASSSLAGSSYNSPLHF
j_call: TRBJ2-5; v_call: TRBV7-8; d_call: TRBD1; clone_size: NA; cdr3_nt: TGTGCCAGCAGCCATAGGGTTGAGGGGGCGCCACAAGAGACCCAGTACTTC; cdr3_aa: CASSHRVEGAPQETQYF
j_call: TRBJ1-4; v_call: TRBV30; d_call: NA; clone_size: NA; cdr3_nt: TGTGCCTGGAGTGTGAGGACAACTAATGAAAAACTGTTTTTT; cdr3_aa: CAWSVRTTNEKLFF
j_call: TRBJ2-1; v_call: TRBV2; d_call: NA; clone_size: NA; cdr3_nt: TGTGCCAGCAGTGAAGGGGTAGGACTTAAGCAGTTCTTC; cdr3_aa: CASSEGVGLKQFF
j_call: TRBJ2-1; v_call: TRBV5-1; d_call: TRBD1; clone_size: NA; cdr3_nt: TGCGCCAGCAGCTTGGACACAGGGGCCTACAATGAGCAGTTCTTC; cdr3_aa: CASSLDTGAYNEQFF
j_call: TRBJ1-1; v_call: TRBV2; d_call: NA; clone_size: NA; cdr3_nt: TGTGCCAGCAAACAGGGTTGGGGCACTGAAGCTTTCTTT; cdr3_aa: CASKQGWGTEAFF
j_call: TRBJ1-1; v_call: TRBV7-2; d_call: NA; clone_size: few; cdr3_nt: TGTGCCAGCAGCTTAGAACTTTACACTGAAGCTTTCTTT; cdr3_aa: CASSLELYTEAFF
j_call: TRBJ2-1; v_call: TRBV7-9; d_call: NA; clone_size: NA; cdr3_nt: TGTGCCAGCAGCTTGACGGAGGGAGTCTACAATGAGCAGTTCTTC; cdr3_aa: CASSLTEGVYNEQFF
j_call: TRBJ2-2; v_call: TRBV3-1/TRBV3-2; d_call: NA; clone_size: NA; cdr3_nt: TGTGCCAGCAGCCAGAGCGGGCCAAACACCGGGGAGCTGTTTTTT; cdr3_aa: CASSQSGPNTGELFF
j_call: TRBJ2-3; v_call: TRBV5-1; d_call: NA; clone_size: NA; cdr3_nt: TGCGCCAGCAGCTTGGTAAATATTAACACAGATACGCAGTATTTT; cdr3_aa: CASSLVNINTDTQYF
j_call: TRBJ1-1; v_call: TRBV27; d_call: TRBD1; clone_size: NA; cdr3_nt: TGTGCCAGCAGTCCTCAGGGGGCGGGAAACACTGAAGCTTTCTTT; cdr3_aa: CASSPQGAGNTEAFF
j_call: TRBJ2-7; v_call: TRBV6-1; d_call: TRBD2; clone_size: NA; cdr3_nt: TGTGCCAGCAGTGAGCGACTAGCGACACCCTACGAGCAGTACTTC; cdr3_aa: CASSERLATPYEQYF
j_call: TRBJ2-7; v_call: TRBV29-1; d_call: TRBD2; clone_size: NA; cdr3_nt: TGCAGCGTTGCTAGGACTAGCGGGGCCTACGAGCAGTACTTC; cdr3_aa: CSVARTSGAYEQYF
j_call: TRBJ2-4; v_call: TRBV7-9; d_call: TRBD1; clone_size: NA; cdr3_nt: TGTGCCAGCAGCCGACCGGGACAGGGAAACATTCAGTACTTC; cdr3_aa: CASSRPGQGNIQYF
j_call: TRBJ1-6; v_call: TRBV27; d_call: TRBD1; clone_size: NA; cdr3_nt: TGTGCCAGCACATACTCGGGACAGATTAATTCACCCCTCCACTTT; cdr3_aa: CASTYSGQINSPLHF
j_call: TRBJ2-7; v_call: TRBV11-1; d_call: NA; clone_size: few; cdr3_nt: TGTGCCAGCAGCTTATCGGTCTACGAGCAGTACTTC; cdr3_aa: CASSLSVYEQYF
j_call: TRBJ2-5; v_call: TRBV4-1; d_call: TRBD1; clone_size: few; cdr3_nt: TGCGCCAGCAGCCAAGTAGGGACAGGGGCAGAGACCCAGTACTTC; cdr3_aa: CASSQVGTGAETQYF
j_call: TRBJ2-7; v_call: TRBV13; d_call: TRBD2; clone_size: NA; cdr3_nt: TGTGCCAGCAGTTCTGAGCGGGAGGGCCGCTACGAGCAGTACTTC; cdr3_aa: CASSSEREGRYEQYF
j_call: TRBJ1-2; v_call: TRBV5-8; d_call: TRBD1; clone_size: NA; cdr3_nt: TGTGCCAGCAGCTTATTAGACAGGGCAGGGGGCTACACCTTC; cdr3_aa: CASSLLDRAGGYTF
j_call: TRBJ2-3; v_call: TRBV9; d_call: TRBD2; clone_size: NA; cdr3_nt: TGTGCCAGCAGCCCTCGCGGGGGGCCCACAGATACGCAGTATTTT; cdr3_aa: CASSPRGGPTDTQYF
j_call: TRBJ2-7; v_call: TRBV12-5; d_call: TRBD2; clone_size: NA; cdr3_nt: TGTGCTAGTGCTTCGACTAGCGGCTCCTACGAGCAGTACTTC; cdr3_aa: CASASTSGSYEQYF
j_call: TRBJ1-4; v_call: TRBV24-1; d_call: TRBD1; clone_size: NA; cdr3_nt: TGTGCCACCAGTGATTTCCCAGACAGGGCTAATGAAAAACTGTTTTTT; cdr3_aa: CATSDFPDRANEKLFF
j_call: TRBJ2-1; v_call: TRBV7-3; d_call: NA; clone_size: NA; cdr3_nt: TGTGCCAGCAGCGTAGTCGCGGGACCTTACAATGAGCAGTTCTTC; cdr3_aa: CASSVVAGPYNEQFF
j_call: TRBJ2-7; v_call: TRBV6-4; d_call: TRBD1; clone_size: NA; cdr3_nt: TGTGCCAGCAGTGCCGGGACAGGTGGCATCTACGAGCAGTACTTC; cdr3_aa: CASSAGTGGIYEQYF
j_call: TRBJ1-5; v_call: TRBV18; d_call: NA; clone_size: NA; cdr3_nt: TGTGCCAGCTCATATGAGGGGGTTAGCAATCAGCCCCAGCATTTT; cdr3_aa: CASSYEGVSNQPQHF
j_call: TRBJ2-7; v_call: TRBV5-1; d_call: TRBD1; clone_size: NA; cdr3_nt: TGCGCCAGCAGCCCCCAGGTGGACAGGGGCCCGCTCTCCTACGAGCAGTACTTC; cdr3_aa: CASSPQVDRGPLSYEQYF
j_call: TRBJ2-5; v_call: TRBV2; d_call: NA; clone_size: NA; cdr3_nt: TGTGCCAGCAGTGGACTTCGGGTGGTGCAAGAGACCCAGTACTTC; cdr3_aa: CASSGLRVVQETQYF
j_call: TRBJ1-4; v_call: TRBV9; d_call: NA; clone_size: few; cdr3_nt: TGTGCCAGCAGCGTAGCAGGGACTAATGAAAAACTGTTTTTT; cdr3_aa: CASSVAGTNEKLFF
j_call: TRBJ2-5; v_call: TRBV5-1; d_call: TRBD2; clone_size: NA; cdr3_nt: TGCCCCACCAACGGGGGGGGGCAAGTAGAGACCCAGTACTTC; cdr3_aa: CPTNGGGQVETQYF
j_call: TRBJ1-5; v_call: TRBV3-1/TRBV3-2; d_call: NA; clone_size: few; cdr3_nt: TGTGCCAGCAGCAGGGGAAGCAATCAGCCCCAGCATTTT; cdr3_aa: CASSRGSNQPQHF
j_call: TRBJ1-2; v_call: TRBV7-3; d_call: TRBD1; clone_size: NA; cdr3_nt: TGTGCCAGCAGCCAAAACCCGACAGGGGGTGGCTACACCTTC; cdr3_aa: CASSQNPTGGGYTF
j_call: TRBJ1-5; v_call: TRBV19; d_call: TRBD1; clone_size: NA; cdr3_nt: TGTGCCAGTAGTACGACAGGGGGTGAGCAGCCCCAGCATTTT; cdr3_aa: CASSTTGGEQPQHF
j_call: TRBJ1-2; v_call: TRBV18; d_call: TRBD1; clone_size: few; cdr3_nt: TGTGCCAGCTCACCAGCAGGGGGCCCTGCGCGAGGCTACACCTTC; cdr3_aa: CASSPAGGPARGYTF
j_call: TRBJ1-5; v_call: TRBV19; d_call: NA; clone_size: NA; cdr3_nt: TGTGCCAGTACTAATCAGGGGCCTCAGCATTTT; cdr3_aa: CASTNQGPQHF
j_call: TRBJ2-1; v_call: TRBV7-6; d_call: TRBD2; clone_size: NA; cdr3_nt: TGTGCCAGCAGCTCCCCCTTAGCGGGAGTCTACAATGAGCAGTTCTTC; cdr3_aa: CASSSPLAGVYNEQFF
j_call: TRBJ2-7; v_call: TRBV9; d_call: TRBD2; clone_size: few; cdr3_nt: TGTGCCAGCAGCCCTCGGGGGGGGCAGTTCTACGAGCAGTACTTC; cdr3_aa: CASSPRGGQFYEQYF
j_call: TRBJ2-1; v_call: TRBV7-9; d_call: TRBD2; clone_size: NA; cdr3_nt: TGTGCCAGCAGCTTATTGGGGGGGTGGACTAGCGGATACAATGAGCAGTTCTTC; cdr3_aa: CASSLLGGWTSGYNEQFF
j_call: TRBJ1-3; v_call: TRBV18; d_call: NA; clone_size: few; cdr3_nt: TGTGCCAGCTCACCACCGTCGGGGTACTCTGGAAACACCATATATTTT; cdr3_aa: CASSPPSGYSGNTIYF
j_call: TRBJ1-1; v_call: TRBV5-1; d_call: NA; clone_size: few; cdr3_nt: TGCGCCAGCAGCAATCAATACACTGAAGCTTTCTTT; cdr3_aa: CASSNQYTEAFF
j_call: TRBJ2-3; v_call: TRBV12-3/TRBV12-4; d_call: NA; clone_size: NA; cdr3_nt: TGTGCCAGCACCGCCAGCGGGCGGGATACGCAGTATTTT; cdr3_aa: CASTASGRDTQYF
j_call: TRBJ2-1; v_call: TRBV5-1; d_call: TRBD1; clone_size: NA; cdr3_nt: TGCGCCAGCAGCGTTAGGGGGACAGGGAACAATGAGCAGTTCTTC; cdr3_aa: CASSVRGTGNNEQFF
j_call: TRBJ2-2; v_call: TRBV6-5; d_call: TRBD2; clone_size: NA; cdr3_nt: TGTGCCAGCATTACGACTAGCGGGAGTGCCGGGGAGCTGTTTTTT; cdr3_aa: CASITTSGSAGELFF
j_call: TRBJ1-5; v_call: TRBV5-1; d_call: NA; clone_size: NA; cdr3_nt: TGCGCCAGCAGCTTGGATGGGGGGAATCAGCCCCAGCATTTT; cdr3_aa: CASSLDGGNQPQHF
j_call: TRBJ2-2; v_call: TRBV23-1; d_call: NA; clone_size: NA; cdr3_nt: TGCGCCAGCATCATCATAAGACAGAACAAAAACACCGGGGAGCTGTTTTTT; cdr3_aa: CASIIIRQNKNTGELFF